A selection of T cell receptor beta chains follows, all from one sample in a study of T cell responses to AZD1222 COVID-19 vaccine. Produced via immunoSEQ multiplex PCR; TCRdb's table is partial and in-frame only. The table includes 90,000 to 110,000 clones, approximately 86% detected once. The sample in question was peripheral blood, obtained on day 0 of MenACWY control vaccination. These receptors came from an adult in good health. CDR3s include the opening cysteine and the closing phenylalanine or tryptophan. A D gene is named only where the DNA matches it firmly. Clone size, where shown, is once, few, many, or a class for clones that have expanded.

v_call: TRBV3-1/TRBV3-2; j_call: TRBJ2-7; clone_size: -; d_call: TRBD2; cdr3_aa: CASSHFRGGNPYEQYF; cdr3_nt: TGTGCCAGCAGCCACTTTCGGGGGGGCAATCCCTACGAGCAGTACTTC
v_call: TRBV6-2/TRBV6-3; j_call: TRBJ2-3; clone_size: -; d_call: -; cdr3_aa: CASSYSTYTDTQYF; cdr3_nt: TGTGCCAGCAGTTACTCGACCTACACAGATACGCAGTATTTT
v_call: TRBV6-4; j_call: TRBJ1-5; clone_size: -; d_call: TRBD1; cdr3_aa: CATLQGTNSNQPQHF; cdr3_nt: TGTGCCACCCTACAGGGGACCAATAGCAATCAGCCCCAGCATTTT
v_call: TRBV27; j_call: TRBJ1-5; clone_size: -; d_call: TRBD1; cdr3_aa: CASSSGQGSQPQHF; cdr3_nt: TGTGCCAGCAGTTCGGGACAGGGATCTCAGCCCCAGCATTTT
v_call: TRBV24-1; j_call: TRBJ2-3; clone_size: -; d_call: -; cdr3_aa: CATSDFRDTQYF; cdr3_nt: TGTGCCACCAGTGATTTTCGAGATACGCAGTATTTT
v_call: TRBV5-1; j_call: TRBJ2-1; clone_size: -; d_call: TRBD1; cdr3_aa: CASSSLGQGGDEQFF; cdr3_nt: TGCGCCAGCAGCTCCCTGGGACAGGGAGGTGATGAGCAGTTCTTC
v_call: TRBV4-1; j_call: TRBJ1-5; clone_size: -; d_call: -; cdr3_aa: CASSQGRGGSNQPQHF; cdr3_nt: TGCGCCAGCAGCCAAGGAAGGGGAGGGAGCAATCAGCCCCAGCATTTT
v_call: TRBV7-2; j_call: TRBJ2-7; clone_size: -; d_call: TRBD2; cdr3_aa: CASSFGLDGRYEQYF; cdr3_nt: TGTGCCAGCAGCTTTGGACTAGACGGGCGCTACGAGCAGTACTTC
v_call: TRBV6-5; j_call: TRBJ2-5; clone_size: -; d_call: -; cdr3_aa: CASSYARETQYF; cdr3_nt: TGTGCCAGCAGTTACGCCCGAGAGACCCAGTACTTC
v_call: TRBV4-2; j_call: TRBJ2-7; clone_size: -; d_call: -; cdr3_aa: CASSQNGRGYEQYF; cdr3_nt: TGTGCCAGCAGCCAAAACGGACGGGGATACGAGCAGTACTTC
v_call: TRBV7-9; j_call: TRBJ2-5; clone_size: -; d_call: -; cdr3_aa: CASSHRAQTATMLRETQYF; cdr3_nt: TGTGCCAGCAGCCACCGGGCCCAGACGGCCACGATGTTAAGGGAGACCCAGTACTTC
v_call: TRBV4-1; j_call: TRBJ2-2; clone_size: -; d_call: TRBD2; cdr3_aa: CASSPRGIAGGLANTGELFF; cdr3_nt: TGCGCCAGCAGCCCCAGGGGAATAGCGGGAGGCCTTGCGAACACCGGGGAGCTGTTTTTT
v_call: TRBV5-4; j_call: TRBJ1-6; clone_size: once; d_call: -; cdr3_aa: CASSVGGGTPYNSPLHF; cdr3_nt: TGTGCCAGCAGCGTAGGGGGTGGGACCCCCTATAATTCACCCCTCCACTTT
v_call: TRBV5-6; j_call: TRBJ1-2; clone_size: -; d_call: -; cdr3_aa: CASSPPQGYYGYTF; cdr3_nt: TGTGCCAGCAGCCCCCCACAGGGATACTATGGCTACACCTTC
v_call: TRBV6-5; j_call: TRBJ2-5; clone_size: once; d_call: -; cdr3_aa: CASSEGDQGTQYF; cdr3_nt: TGTGCCAGCAGCGAGGGAGATCAAGGTACCCAGTACTTC
v_call: TRBV30; j_call: TRBJ2-6; clone_size: -; d_call: -; cdr3_aa: CAWSWSSGANVLTF; cdr3_nt: TGTGCCTGGAGTTGGAGTTCTGGGGCCAACGTCCTGACTTTC
v_call: TRBV7-2; j_call: TRBJ2-7; clone_size: -; d_call: -; cdr3_aa: CASSLGGGPSEQYF; cdr3_nt: TGTGCCAGCAGCTTGGGCGGGGGCCCTTCCGAGCAGTACTTC
v_call: TRBV6-5; j_call: TRBJ1-1; clone_size: once; d_call: -; cdr3_aa: CASSRGFSEAFF; cdr3_nt: TGTGCCAGCAGCCGGGGATTCTCTGAAGCTTTCTTT
v_call: TRBV6-5; j_call: TRBJ1-6; clone_size: -; d_call: TRBD1; cdr3_aa: CASSLDRVISPLHF; cdr3_nt: TGTGCCAGCAGCCTCGACAGGGTAATTTCACCCCTCCACTTT
v_call: TRBV3-1/TRBV3-2; j_call: TRBJ1-2; clone_size: once; d_call: TRBD1; cdr3_aa: CASSQDGETGTNYGYTF; cdr3_nt: TGTGCCAGCAGCCAAGATGGGGAGACAGGGACTAACTATGGCTACACCTTC
v_call: TRBV28; j_call: TRBJ2-1; clone_size: -; d_call: TRBD1; cdr3_aa: CASSLTRQGVDEQFF; cdr3_nt: TGTGCCAGCAGTTTAACCCGACAGGGGGTTGATGAGCAGTTCTTC
v_call: TRBV4-1; j_call: TRBJ1-4; clone_size: -; d_call: -; cdr3_aa: CASSSTGTATNEKLFF; cdr3_nt: TGCGCCAGCAGCAGTACAGGGACCGCAACTAATGAAAAACTGTTTTTT
v_call: TRBV3-1/TRBV3-2; j_call: TRBJ1-5; clone_size: -; d_call: -; cdr3_aa: CASSQARGAGQPQHF; cdr3_nt: TGTGCCAGCAGCCAAGCGCGGGGGGCAGGACAGCCCCAGCATTTT
v_call: TRBV6-5; j_call: TRBJ2-1; clone_size: -; d_call: -; cdr3_aa: CASSGALDYNEQFF; cdr3_nt: TGTGCCAGCTCGGGAGCCCTCGACTACAATGAGCAGTTCTTC
v_call: TRBV5-4; j_call: TRBJ2-7; clone_size: -; d_call: TRBD2; cdr3_aa: CASSDGTRIEQYF; cdr3_nt: TGTGCCAGCAGCGACGGGACTAGGATCGAGCAGTACTTC
v_call: TRBV4-1; j_call: TRBJ2-7; clone_size: -; d_call: -; cdr3_aa: CASSQDSTGEYEQYF; cdr3_nt: TGCGCCAGCAGCCAAGATTCCACGGGAGAATACGAGCAGTACTTC
v_call: TRBV3-1/TRBV3-2; j_call: TRBJ1-3; clone_size: -; d_call: TRBD1; cdr3_aa: CASSQIQGVNTIYF; cdr3_nt: TGTGCCAGCAGCCAAATCCAGGGGGTAAACACCATATATTTT
v_call: TRBV24-1; j_call: TRBJ2-6; clone_size: -; d_call: TRBD1; cdr3_aa: CATTRDRNLTGANVLTF; cdr3_nt: TGTGCCACCACTAGGGACAGGAATTTAACTGGGGCCAACGTCCTGACTTTC
v_call: TRBV5-1; j_call: TRBJ1-2; clone_size: -; d_call: TRBD1; cdr3_aa: CASSLPDRSLGDYGYTF; cdr3_nt: TGCGCCAGCAGCTTGCCGGACAGGTCCCTAGGGGACTATGGCTACACCTTC
v_call: TRBV10-1; j_call: TRBJ1-1; clone_size: -; d_call: -; cdr3_aa: CASPHPGRNTEAFF; cdr3_nt: TGCGCCAGCCCACACCCGGGGCGGAACACTGAAGCTTTCTTT
v_call: TRBV19; j_call: TRBJ2-7; clone_size: once; d_call: -; cdr3_aa: CASSMGGSIFPHYEQYF; cdr3_nt: TGTGCCAGTAGTATGGGGGGCTCGATCTTCCCTCACTACGAGCAGTACTTC
v_call: TRBV28; j_call: TRBJ1-2; clone_size: -; d_call: -; cdr3_aa: CASRPPSLGYGYTF; cdr3_nt: TGTGCCAGCAGACCGCCGTCATTAGGCTATGGCTACACCTTC
v_call: TRBV6-1; j_call: TRBJ1-1; clone_size: -; d_call: -; cdr3_aa: CASSDQGPVAFF; cdr3_nt: TGTGCCAGCAGTGACCAGGGGCCCGTGGCTTTCTTT
v_call: TRBV4-3; j_call: TRBJ2-5; clone_size: -; d_call: -; cdr3_aa: CASSQGGQSWETQYF; cdr3_nt: TGCGCCAGCAGCCAAGGCGGACAGTCGTGGGAGACCCAGTACTTC
v_call: TRBV5-6; j_call: TRBJ1-5; clone_size: once; d_call: -; cdr3_aa: CASSSGGYYSNQPQHF; cdr3_nt: TGTGCCAGCAGCTCCGGGGGTTATTATAGCAATCAGCCCCAGCATTTT
v_call: TRBV11-3; j_call: TRBJ1-4; clone_size: -; d_call: -; cdr3_aa: CASSLVYATNEKLFF; cdr3_nt: TGTGCCAGCAGCTTAGTTTATGCAACTAATGAAAAACTGTTTTTT
v_call: TRBV7-2; j_call: TRBJ2-7; clone_size: -; d_call: TRBD2; cdr3_aa: CASSSGLAYAYEQYF; cdr3_nt: TGTGCCAGCAGCTCGGGACTAGCGTACGCCTACGAGCAGTACTTC
v_call: TRBV7-2; j_call: TRBJ2-1; clone_size: -; d_call: -; cdr3_aa: CASSEGGGTLYNEQFF; cdr3_nt: TGTGCCAGCAGCGAGGGTGGGGGTACACTTTACAATGAGCAGTTCTTC
v_call: TRBV6-5; j_call: TRBJ2-7; clone_size: -; d_call: -; cdr3_aa: CATVDFPTYEQYF; cdr3_nt: TGTGCCACCGTGGACTTCCCAACCTACGAGCAGTACTTC
v_call: TRBV5-5; j_call: TRBJ1-2; clone_size: -; d_call: TRBD1; cdr3_aa: CASSLGQGANYGYTF; cdr3_nt: TGTGCCAGCAGCTTGGGACAGGGCGCTAACTATGGCTACACCTTC
v_call: TRBV4-2; j_call: TRBJ1-2; clone_size: -; d_call: -; cdr3_aa: CASSQDPGVYGYTF; cdr3_nt: TGTGCCAGCAGCCAAGACCCAGGAGTCTATGGCTACACCTTC
v_call: TRBV7-2; j_call: TRBJ1-1; clone_size: -; d_call: -; cdr3_aa: CASSLERGSEAFF; cdr3_nt: TGTGCCAGCAGCTTAGAGCGGGGTTCCGAAGCTTTCTTT
v_call: TRBV9; j_call: TRBJ1-4; clone_size: -; d_call: -; cdr3_aa: CASSVDGRRNEKLFF; cdr3_nt: TGTGCCAGCAGCGTAGATGGAAGGAGGAATGAAAAACTGTTTTTT
v_call: TRBV5-5; j_call: TRBJ1-5; clone_size: -; d_call: -; cdr3_aa: CASSLRLRGHLNQPQHF; cdr3_nt: TGTGCCAGCAGCTTGCGCCTCAGGGGTCACTTAAATCAGCCCCAGCATTTT
v_call: TRBV13; j_call: TRBJ2-3; clone_size: -; d_call: -; cdr3_aa: CASLGGTSTDTQYF; cdr3_nt: TGTGCCAGCCTAGGGGGAACTAGCACAGATACGCAGTATTTT
v_call: TRBV18; j_call: TRBJ1-2; clone_size: -; d_call: TRBD1; cdr3_aa: CASSPSNRGLSGYTF; cdr3_nt: TGTGCCAGCTCACCTAGCAACAGGGGGTTAAGTGGCTACACCTTC
v_call: TRBV19; j_call: TRBJ2-7; clone_size: -; d_call: TRBD1; cdr3_aa: CASSPQGQGGTYEQYF; cdr3_nt: TGTGCCAGTAGTCCACAGGGACAGGGGGGAACCTACGAGCAGTACTTC
v_call: TRBV7-2; j_call: TRBJ2-3; clone_size: -; d_call: TRBD2; cdr3_aa: CASSALGGGPGADTQYF; cdr3_nt: TGTGCCAGCAGCGCCCTTGGGGGAGGGCCGGGGGCAGATACGCAGTATTTT
v_call: TRBV7-2; j_call: TRBJ2-1; clone_size: -; d_call: -; cdr3_aa: CASSLGSGGLPYNEQFF; cdr3_nt: TGTGCCAGCAGCTTAGGGTCAGGCGGACTCCCATACAATGAGCAGTTCTTC
v_call: TRBV5-6; j_call: TRBJ1-6; clone_size: -; d_call: -; cdr3_aa: CASSLGQKNSPLHF; cdr3_nt: TGTGCCAGCAGCTTGGGACAGAAGAATTCACCCCTCCACTTT
v_call: TRBV19; j_call: TRBJ1-1; clone_size: -; d_call: -; cdr3_aa: CASKDGMNTEAFF; cdr3_nt: TGTGCCAGTAAAGACGGAATGAACACTGAAGCTTTCTTT
v_call: TRBV30; j_call: TRBJ1-3; clone_size: -; d_call: -; cdr3_aa: CAWSVYHGNTIYF; cdr3_nt: TGTGCCTGGAGTGTTTACCATGGAAACACCATATATTTT
v_call: TRBV5-4; j_call: TRBJ2-2; clone_size: -; d_call: TRBD2; cdr3_aa: CASSLGAGGPGTGELFF; cdr3_nt: TGTGCCAGCAGCTTGGGTGCGGGGGGGCCGGGCACCGGGGAGCTGTTTTTT